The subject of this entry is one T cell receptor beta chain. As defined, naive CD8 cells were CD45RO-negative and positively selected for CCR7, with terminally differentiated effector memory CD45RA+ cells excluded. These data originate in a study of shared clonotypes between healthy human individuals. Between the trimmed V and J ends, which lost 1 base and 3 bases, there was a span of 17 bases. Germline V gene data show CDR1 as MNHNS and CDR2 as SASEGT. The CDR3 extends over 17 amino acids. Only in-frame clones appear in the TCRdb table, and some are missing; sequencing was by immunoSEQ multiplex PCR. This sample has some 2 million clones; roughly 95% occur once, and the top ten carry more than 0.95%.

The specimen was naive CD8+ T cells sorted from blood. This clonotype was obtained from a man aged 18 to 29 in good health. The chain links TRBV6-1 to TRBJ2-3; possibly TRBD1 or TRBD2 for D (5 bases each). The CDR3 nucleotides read TGTGCCAGCAGTGAAGAACTAGTGGGACCCAGGACAGATACGCAGTATTTT. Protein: CASSEELVGPRTDTQYF.